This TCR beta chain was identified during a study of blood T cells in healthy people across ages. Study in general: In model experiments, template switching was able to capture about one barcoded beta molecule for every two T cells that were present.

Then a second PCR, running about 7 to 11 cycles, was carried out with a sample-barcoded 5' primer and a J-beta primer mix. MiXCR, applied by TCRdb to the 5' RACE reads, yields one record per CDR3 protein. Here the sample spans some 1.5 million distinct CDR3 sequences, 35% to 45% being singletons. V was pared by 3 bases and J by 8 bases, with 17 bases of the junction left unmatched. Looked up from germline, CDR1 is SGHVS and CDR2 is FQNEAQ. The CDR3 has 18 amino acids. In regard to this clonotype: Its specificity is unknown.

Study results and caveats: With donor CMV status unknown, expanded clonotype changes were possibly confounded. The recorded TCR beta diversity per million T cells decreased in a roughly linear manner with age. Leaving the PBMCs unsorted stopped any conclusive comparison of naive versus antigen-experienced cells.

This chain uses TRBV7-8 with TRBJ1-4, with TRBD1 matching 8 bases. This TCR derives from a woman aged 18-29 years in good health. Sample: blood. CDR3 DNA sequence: TGTGCCAGCAGCTTGATGGACAGGGTCCCAGCTTTAAAGGAAAAACTGTTTTTT. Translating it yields CASSLMDRVPALKEKLFF.